Listed here are 25 T cell receptor beta chains from one sample, sequenced in a study of T cell repertoires in cytomegalovirus infection (dated by TCRdb to about 2019). What this sample's treatment or condition label stands for: in vitro stimulation with specific CMV peptide epitopes to enrich CMV-specific T cells. Their target antigens are unknown. TCRdb lists the instrument as Illumina HiSeq 1500. Clones were called with MiXCR by TCRdb after fastp trimmed the public reads at Q25, and only in-frame beta chains were retained. A single entry per CDR3 protein holds the most common genes and DNA from its merged rows. Within this sample are around 340,000 distinct CDR3 sequences, with 25% to 35% of them counted one time only. The leading ten clones occupy over 15% of the sample. Material: cultured PBMCs, obtained from culture after CMV antigen stimulation. These receptors all come from a human donor in good health (CMV status not recorded). Some clones in this sample may be carry-over from other donors' samples.

J is TRBJ1-6 and V is TRBV28; D is undetermined. The CDR3 spans 15 residues. Trimming took off 2 bases at V and 5 bases at J, with 10 bases between the two ends. Germline V lookup: CDR1 MDHEN, CDR2 SYDVKM. CDR3 amino acids: CASSLLTRDNSPLHF. The CDR3 region has the DNA TGTGCCAGCAGTTTACTTACCCGAGATAATTCACCCCTCCACTTT. Full variable domain (remainder filled in from reference TRBV28 and TRBJ1-6): DVKVTQSSRYLVKRTGEKVFLECVQDMDHENMFWYRQDPGLGLRLIYFSYDVKMKEKGDIPEGYSVSREKKERFSLILESASTNQTSMYLCASSLLTRDNSPLHFGNGTRLTVT.

This clonotype was found many times. The V gene is TRBV19, the J gene TRBJ2-3; tentatively, D is TRBD2 (5 bases). The CDR3 is made up of 14 amino acids. Trimming pared 11 bases from V and 0 bases from J, leaving 15 bases between. Looked up from germline, CDR1 is LNHDA and CDR2 is SQIVND (reference sequence). CDR3 region: CASTEGVSTDTQYF. The CDR3 DNA sequence: TGTGCCTCGACCGAGGGAGTGAGCACAGATACGCAGTATTTT.

This clonotype was counted many times. The chain uses TRBV12-3 or TRBV12-4 and TRBJ1-2; 9 bases fit TRBD1. The J segment lost 5 bases and the V segment lost 7 bases, leaving 14 bases of the junction unmatched. CDR3 size: 16 residues. CDR3 loop: CASTRLGQGVLYGYTF. The CDR3 DNA is TGTGCCAGCACCCGGCTGGGACAGGGAGTACTATATGGCTACACCTTC.

The chain combines TRBV7-6 with TRBJ1-1; D call uncertain. The CDR3 has 15 residues. V lost 5 bases and J 3 bases, leaving 16 bases between the germline ends. Germline V lookup: CDR1 SGHVS, CDR2 FNYEAQ. CDR3 residues: CASSHGRYEDTEAFF. The CDR3 nucleotides read TGTGCCAGCAGCCACGGACGGTACGAGGACACTGAAGCTTTCTTT. Full variable domain (outside the CDR3, taken from reference TRBV7-6 and TRBJ1-1): GAGVSQSPRYKVTKRGQDVALRCDPISGHVSLYWYRQALGQGPEFLTYFNYEAQQDKSGLPNDRFSAERPEGSISTLTIQRTEQRDSAMYRCASSHGRYEDTEAFFGQGTRLTVV.

This chain connects TRBV7-9 to TRBJ2-3; D may be TRBD1 (6 bases). Trimming shortened V by 5 bases and J by 11 bases, and 14 bases separated the two germline ends. The CDR3 covers 12 residues. The germline CDR1 and CDR2 sequences are SEHNR and FQNEAQ (reference sequence). This CDR3 is CASSGTDSLQYF. CDR3 DNA: TGTGCCAGCAGCGGCACGGACAGCCTGCAGTATTTT.

The chain carries TRBV5-1 and TRBJ2-5; possible D gene TRBD2, 6 bases. V lost 0 bases and J 4 bases, leaving 13 bases between the germline ends. Germline-derived CDR1 and CDR2 are SGHRS and YFSETQ. This CDR3 has 15 residues. CDR3 region: CASSLVGTSPETQYF. The CDR3 DNA is TGCGCCAGCAGCTTGGTTGGCACTAGCCCAGAGACCCAGTACTTC.

The rearrangement uses TRBV28 and TRBJ2-7; TRBD2 agrees at 10 bases. Trimming cost V 4 bases and J 0 bases; bases outside gene matches: 12. The germline V gene encodes CDR1 MDHEN and CDR2 SYDVKM. The CDR3 totals 18 residues. The DNA of the CDR3 is TGTGCCAGCAGTTGGTCCAAGCGGGAGGGCCTCAGCTCCTACGAGCAGTACTTC. Translating gives CASSWSKREGLSSYEQYF.

This clonotype showed up many times. Here the CDR3 reads CASSISTGGFQPQHF. For the CDR3, the DNA is TGTGCCAGCAGTATTTCCACAGGGGGTTTCCAGCCCCAGCATTTT. J is TRBJ1-5 and V is TRBV6-1, with TRBD1 matching over 8 bases. The trim removed 5 bases at V and 7 bases at J, leaving 10 bases unmatched. The CDR3 spans 15 residues. The germline V gene has CDR1 MNHNS and CDR2 SASEGT.

The chain employs TRBV20-1 and TRBJ2-2; 13 nucleotides line up with TRBD2. CDR1 is DFQATT, CDR2 SNEGSKA, per germline (reference sequence). With V trimmed by 5 bases and J by 3 bases, 9 bases remained unmatched. The CDR3 covers 17 residues. CDR3 coding DNA: TGCAGTGCTTATCCGGGACTAGCGGGGTTCTACACCGGGGAGCTGTTTTTT. Residues: CSAYPGLAGFYTGELFF.

The chain links TRBV12-3 or TRBV12-4 to TRBJ1-2; maybe TRBD1 (6 bases). The CDR3 loop spans 15 amino acids. Trimming removed 6 bases from V and 8 bases from J, with 22 bases in between. The CDR3 coding sequence is TGTGCCAGCAGCCCCTCGACAGGCCCGCGTCGGGGCTACACCTTC. Its protein is CASSPSTGPRRGYTF.

V and J are TRBV11-2 and TRBJ2-5; 9 bases agree with TRBD2. This CDR3 is 13 amino acids long. Germline V lookup: CDR1 SGHAT, CDR2 FQNNGV. The ends lost 8 bases at V and 5 bases at J; junction bases unmatched: 6. The CDR3 nucleotides are TGTGCCAGCCGCCGGACTAGCGTGGAGACCCAGTACTTC. Protein product: CASRRTSVETQYF.

The chain uses TRBV11-2 and TRBJ1-1; 8 bases fit TRBD1. The CDR3 covers 13 residues. CDR1 and CDR2 (germline): SGHAT, FQNNGV. V gave up 7 bases and J gave up 6 bases; unmatched junction bases: 7. The CDR3 sequence is CASIGQGAAEAFF. CDR3 DNA sequence: TGTGCCAGCATAGGGCAGGGGGCGGCTGAAGCTTTCTTT.

This chain joins TRBV24-1 and TRBJ2-5; 7 nucleotides align to TRBD1. The CDR3 consists of 17 residues. Germline CDR1 reads KGHDR; CDR2 reads SFDVKD. The junction had 12 bases not matched to a gene; V was cut back by 6 bases and J by 0 bases. The CDR3 bases are TGTGCCACCAGTCGTAACCCCATACAGGGGTACCAAGAGACCCAGTACTTC. Encoded protein: CATSRNPIQGYQETQYF.

The chain recombines TRBV5-1 with TRBJ2-3; TRBD2 aligns across 11 bases. Per germline, CDR1 SGHRS and CDR2 YFSETQ. The trim removed 7 bases at V and 1 base at J, leaving 17 bases unmatched. CDR3 length: 19 residues. DNA of the CDR3: TGCGCCAGCGGGAGACTAGCGGGACCGGGAAGGGGAGGCACAGATACGCAGTATTTT. Translated: CASGRLAGPGRGGTDTQYF.

This clonotype was seen a few times. The rearrangement uses TRBV7-6 and TRBJ2-1, with 9 bases aligning to TRBD2. V dropped 1 base and J dropped 6; count of bases not matched to a gene: 4. Germline loops: CDR1 SGHVS, CDR2 FNYEAQ. The CDR3 is made up of 15 amino acids. CDR3 sequence (DNA): TGTGCCAGCAGCTTAGTTCTAGCGGGGACCAATGAGCAGTTCTTC. Protein sequence: CASSLVLAGTNEQFF.

The chain uses TRBV6-2 or TRBV6-3 and TRBJ2-7; 12 nucleotides line up with TRBD2. Germline-derived CDR1 and CDR2 are MNHEY and SVGEGT. This CDR3 has 15 residues. V shed 7 bases and J 2 bases; nucleotides not matched to a gene: 6. As DNA, the CDR3 is TGTGCCAGCACGGAGACTAGCGGGGGACCCTACGAGCAGTACTTC. Protein sequence: CASTETSGGPYEQYF.

At least ten counts were recorded for this clonotype. This chain links TRBV7-2 with TRBJ1-1, with no clear D. V was cut by 6 bases and J by 11 bases, with 19 bases left in between. The CDR3 covers 13 residues. CDR1 is SGHTA, CDR2 FQGNSA, per germline. The DNA of the CDR3 is TGTGCCAGCAGTCTCGGTGACATTCCGCGGGCTTTCTTT. This encodes CASSLGDIPRAFF.

This clonotype was detected only a few times. The chain links TRBV7-3 to TRBJ2-3; 10 bases are a match to TRBD2. Losses at the gene ends were 5 bases for V and 1 base for J; bases not matched to a gene: 3. This CDR3 has 15 amino acids. The germline CDR1 and CDR2 sequences are SGHTA and FQGTGA. This chain's CDR3 is CASSIGTSGTDTQYF. DNA of the CDR3: TGTGCCAGCAGCATCGGGACTAGCGGCACAGATACGCAGTATTTT. The full variable domain, its missing parts supplied by reference TRBV7-3 and TRBJ2-3, is GAGVSQTPSNKVTEKGKYVELRCDPISGHTALYWYRQSLGQGPEFLIYFQGTGAADDSGLPNDRFFAVRPEGSVSTLKIQRTERGDSAVYLCASSIGTSGTDTQYFGPGTRLTVL.

The chain combines TRBV15 with TRBJ1-2; TRBD1 is a possible D gene (5 bases). The V and J ends lost 9 bases and 5 bases respectively, with 22 bases between them. This CDR3 has 15 residues. Germline CDR1 and CDR2: LNHNV and YYDKDF (reference sequence). The DNA of the CDR3 is TGTGCCACGCGAGAGGAGGGGCGCCGGGGTTATGGCTACACCTTC. Protein product: CATREEGRRGYGYTF.

At least ten counts were recorded for this clonotype. V gene TRBV7-8 combines with J gene TRBJ1-1, with a tentative D call TRBD1 (5 bases). The CDR3 has 16 amino acids. The germline V and J ends were trimmed by 1 base and 2 bases, with 14 bases remaining between them. CDR1 is SGHVS and CDR2 is FQNEAQ in the germline V gene. CDR3 nucleotides: TGTGCCAGCAGCTTAGGTCCCCAGGGAGTTAACACTGAAGCTTTCTTT. Residues: CASSLGPQGVNTEAFF.

The rearrangement joins TRBV5-4 to TRBJ1-1; TRBD1 aligns across 9 bases. With 2 bases clipped from V and 1 base from J, the junction kept 3 bases outside the gene matches. The CDR3 is 15 amino acids. Germline V CDR1 and CDR2: SGHNT, YYREEE (reference sequence). CDR3 DNA: TGTGCCAGCAGCTTCAAGGGACAGGGGAACACTGAAGCTTTCTTT. It codes for CASSFKGQGNTEAFF.

The chain combines TRBV5-1 with TRBJ2-7; 9 nucleotides align to TRBD1. Trimming at V came to 3 bases and at J to 5 bases, leaving 9 bases not matched to a gene. Germline CDR1 SGHRS, CDR2 YFSETQ. The CDR3 is made up of 15 amino acids. DNA for the CDR3: TGCGCCAGCAGCTCCGCCGGGGACAGGGCCCACGAGCAGTACTTC. This sequence encodes CASSSAGDRAHEQYF. The full variable domain, its missing parts supplied by reference TRBV5-1 and TRBJ2-7, is KAGVTQTPRYLIKTRGQQVTLSCSPISGHRSVSWYQQTPGQGLQFLFEYFSETQRNKGNFPGRFSGRQFSNSRSEMNVSTLELGDSALYLCASSSAGDRAHEQYFGPGTRLTVT.

This sequence joins TRBV7-9 and TRBJ1-2, with D hard to call. Germline CDR1 SEHNR, CDR2 FQNEAQ (reference sequence). V lost 5 bases and J lost 6, with 10 bases in between. The CDR3 length is 12 residues. CDR3 loop: CASSPRPNGYTF. CDR3 nucleotide sequence: TGTGCCAGCAGCCCCCGCCCCAATGGCTACACCTTC.

The chain carries TRBV6-6 and TRBJ2-1, with 9 bases fitting TRBD2. This CDR3 is built from 17 residues. V trimming: 2 bases; J trimming: 4 bases; junction bases outside the gene matches: 9. Germline V CDR1 and CDR2: MNHNY, SVGAGI (reference sequence). The CDR3 spells CASSYGASGVDYNEQFF. The CDR3, as DNA: TGTGCCAGCAGTTACGGGGCTAGCGGGGTCGATTACAATGAGCAGTTCTTC.

In its sample, this clonotype was seen a few times. V usage is TRBV7-9 and J usage is TRBJ2-6; D uncertain. In germline, CDR1 is SEHNR, CDR2 FQNEAQ (reference sequence). The CDR3 length is 15 residues. The V end lost 2 bases, the J end lost 3 bases, and 8 bases lay between the germline ends. CDR3 sequence reads: CASSLQADGANVLTF. CDR3 in DNA: TGTGCCAGCAGCTTACAGGCTGATGGGGCCAACGTCCTGACTTTC.